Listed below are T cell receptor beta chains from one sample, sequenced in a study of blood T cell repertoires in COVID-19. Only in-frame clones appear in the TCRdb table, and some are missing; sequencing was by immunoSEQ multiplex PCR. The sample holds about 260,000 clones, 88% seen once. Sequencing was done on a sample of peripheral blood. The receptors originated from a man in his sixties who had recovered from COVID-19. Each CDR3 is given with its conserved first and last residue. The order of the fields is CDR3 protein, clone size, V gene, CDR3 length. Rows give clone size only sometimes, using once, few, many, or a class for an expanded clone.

cdr3_aa: CAISELGQGTYEQYF; clone_size: .; v_call: TRBV10-3; cdr3_length: 15
cdr3_aa: CASSPDRGLVTEAFF; clone_size: .; v_call: TRBV5-1; cdr3_length: 15
cdr3_aa: CASRKTGGGLSGANVLTF; clone_size: once; v_call: TRBV2; cdr3_length: 18
cdr3_aa: CASSKGTGAGNTIYF; clone_size: .; v_call: TRBV21-1; cdr3_length: 15
cdr3_aa: CATSRRTGWGNTEAFF; clone_size: .; v_call: TRBV15; cdr3_length: 16
cdr3_aa: CASSLLAGGDNEQFF; clone_size: .; v_call: TRBV9; cdr3_length: 15
cdr3_aa: CASSSGHPYEQYF; clone_size: .; v_call: TRBV12-3/TRBV12-4; cdr3_length: 13
cdr3_aa: CASSLGQGAYLTEAFF; clone_size: .; v_call: TRBV5-1; cdr3_length: 16
cdr3_aa: CASSEELTAYGYTF; clone_size: .; v_call: TRBV6-1; cdr3_length: 14
cdr3_aa: CASTRGTQDSNQPQHF; clone_size: .; v_call: TRBV21-1; cdr3_length: 16
cdr3_aa: CASSSGQGQPQHF; clone_size: .; v_call: TRBV7-7; cdr3_length: 13
cdr3_aa: CASSDRPSGGTETQYF; clone_size: .; v_call: TRBV3-1/TRBV3-2; cdr3_length: 16
cdr3_aa: CASSQVPGEETQYF; clone_size: .; v_call: TRBV3-1/TRBV3-2; cdr3_length: 14
cdr3_aa: CASSEALRGHSVGNYGYTF; clone_size: .; v_call: TRBV2; cdr3_length: 19
cdr3_aa: CASSLAQFYGYTF; clone_size: .; v_call: TRBV12-3/TRBV12-4; cdr3_length: 13
cdr3_aa: CATANGGRQETQYF; clone_size: once; v_call: TRBV24-1; cdr3_length: 14
cdr3_aa: CASSEVRDAYEQYF; clone_size: .; v_call: TRBV2; cdr3_length: 14
cdr3_aa: CSASQAGGASFTEAFF; clone_size: once; v_call: TRBV20-1; cdr3_length: 16
cdr3_aa: CASSIATWQEQYF; clone_size: .; v_call: TRBV19; cdr3_length: 13
cdr3_aa: CASSGAGEGSPLHF; clone_size: few; v_call: TRBV5-1; cdr3_length: 14
cdr3_aa: CASRRQGTKPNTIYF; clone_size: .; v_call: TRBV2; cdr3_length: 15
cdr3_aa: CASSHDLAGENEQFF; clone_size: .; v_call: TRBV18; cdr3_length: 15
cdr3_aa: CASSLGGANEKLFF; clone_size: .; v_call: TRBV5-1; cdr3_length: 14
cdr3_aa: CASSLGPNSPLHF; clone_size: .; v_call: TRBV5-6; cdr3_length: 13
cdr3_aa: CASRGQGANTGELFF; clone_size: .; v_call: TRBV6-5; cdr3_length: 15
cdr3_aa: CASSRREGDFNEQFF; clone_size: .; v_call: TRBV6-5; cdr3_length: 15
cdr3_aa: CASRTATTSYEQYF; clone_size: .; v_call: TRBV2; cdr3_length: 14
cdr3_aa: CASSLGTGPNYGYTF; clone_size: .; v_call: TRBV7-9; cdr3_length: 15
cdr3_aa: CASSFRTLAKNIQYF; clone_size: .; v_call: TRBV5-6; cdr3_length: 15